The clone carrying this T cell receptor beta chain has a handful of counts. The target antigen is unknown. These data are taken from a study of blood T cells in healthy people across ages. The germline CDR1 and CDR2 sequences are MNHEY and SMNVEV (reference sequence). The length of the CDR3 is 16 residues. Deletions cut 4 bases from V and 7 bases from J, with 19 bases between. General observations from the study: PBMC samples, being unsorted, prevented any conclusive comparison of naive and antigen-experienced cells.

It was with a sample-barcoded 5' primer and a J-beta primer mix that a second PCR of roughly 7 to 12 cycles was run. TCRdb reanalysed the 5' RACE reads using MiXCR and keeps one entry per CDR3 protein. The sample has roughly 800,000 distinct CDR3 sequences; around 25% are singletons. The same data also went into a second study, on T cells of mothers and their children. This second study notes: There were over 8.5 million TCR beta CDR3 reads from each mother and 2.5 million to 3.5 million from each child.

J is TRBJ1-4 and V is TRBV27; D remains ambiguous. This receptor was identified in a boy aged 10-17 years in good health. The specimen sequenced was blood. CDR3 nucleotides: TGTGCCAGCAGTTCGACTTTGGATTTGGGAGTTGAAAAACTGTTTTTT. This translates into CASSSTLDLGVEKLFF.